Ten or more counts support the clone carrying this T cell receptor (beta chain). Its antigen is still unknown. This sample was taken from a study of T cells in Graves' hyperthyroidism and ophthalmopathy. The overall study: Blood from the periphery was taken at initial diagnosis, before any treatment.

General study findings and limits: Classification by a 13 V-J model distinguished ophthalmopathy from stable hyperthyroidism.

There were TCR beta CDR3 regions amplified from RNA transcripts. A set of HTBI primers served as the primers for a first-round RT-PCR of the TCR CDR3. TCRdb re-called the multiplex PCR reads through MiXCR, storing one row per CDR3 protein. The data contain 470,000 or so distinct CDR3 sequences, under 25% of them singletons. CDR3 size: 15 residues. The trim removed 6 bases at V and 2 bases at J, leaving 4 bases unmatched. CDR1 and CDR2 (germline): MNHNS, SASEGT. No progression to ophthalmopathy during 18 months of follow-up defined stable disease. The hyperthyroidism was newly diagnosed and had lasted under 2 months; the patients were aged 18 to 65.

The receptor was isolated from a man aged 18 to 30 with Graves' hyperthyroidism. V is TRBV6-1 and J is TRBJ2-2, with 9 bases aligning to TRBD1. Sequenced input: blood. CDR3 loop: CASSPGQGNTGELFF. CDR3 nucleotides: TGTGCCAGCAGCCCGGGACAGGGTAACACCGGGGAGCTGTTTTTT.